The clone carrying this TCR beta chain has just a few counts. Antigen unknown. Germline CDR1 is SNHLY and CDR2 is FYNNEI. The trim removed 4 bases at V and 5 bases at J, leaving 5 bases unmatched. The CDR3 consists of 14 residues. What was sequenced were expressed TCRB transcripts, since all of the isolated RNA had been reverse transcribed. Naive, central memory and regulatory T cell samples averaged about 3.3 million immunoSEQ reads each. Here immunoSEQ multiplex PCR was the method, and the copy in TCRdb shows in-frame clones only, minus some. The table lists 200,000 to 300,000 clones, 11% to 15% of them singletons. The sample originates from a study of beta chain features in type 1 diabetes. Study conclusions and caveats: When Type 1 diabetes patients were examined, their TCRB CDR3s proved moderately but significantly shorter in all four CD4+ subsets. It was among patients, rather than healthy donors, that naive, central memory and Treg TCRB repertoires appeared more similar.

Sequencing used naive CD4+ T cells from blood. The receptor's source is a man aged 30 to 39 with type 1 diabetes. The J gene is TRBJ2-7, the V gene TRBV2, with 10 bases identical to TRBD1. CDR3 in DNA: TGTGCCAGCAGTGTAGACAGGGGGCTCCACGAGCAGTACTTC. The encoded protein is CASSVDRGLHEQYF.